This T cell receptor beta chain was sequenced during a study of shared clonotypes between healthy human individuals. 200 to 250 ng DNA, 25,000 to 35,000 T cell genomes, went into each sorted-subset replicate PCR. Assay: immunoSEQ multiplex PCR; the TCRdb copy retains only in-frame clones and omits some. The sample carries roughly 1,600,000 clones, 98% to 99% recorded once. The CDR3 extends over 16 amino acids. Trimming removed 4 bases from V and 2 bases from J; junction bases left unmatched: 8. The V gene's germline CDR1 is SGHRS and CDR2 YFSETQ. About this clone itself: Its cognate antigen is unknown.

Whole-study results and caveats: Investigators expected sequencing depth to affect clonotype sharing among donors. Rarefaction revealed incomplete sorted-subset sequencing despite large depth.

The sample consisted of naive CD4+ T cells sorted from blood. Subset defined: CD45RA+ positively selected. The TCR sequence derives from a man younger than 45 in good health. The chain joins TRBV5-1 to TRBJ2-1, with 8 bases lining up with TRBD2. The CDR3 sequence: CASSTKREFPYNEQFF. CDR3 sequence (DNA): TGCGCCAGCAGCACAAAGCGGGAGTTCCCCTACAATGAGCAGTTCTTC.